The sequence of this T cell receptor beta chain was determined in a study of OX40 agonist ivuxolimab in advanced cancers. After removal of 4 bases from V and 8 bases from J, the junction contained 9 bases not matched to a gene. CDR3 size: 15 residues. From germline, CDR1 is MDHEN and CDR2 SYDVKM. Sequenced by immunoSEQ multiplex PCR; TCRdb stores in-frame clones only, minus some. This sample carries around 17,000 clones, 70% to 90% of them seen once, and the ten largest clones take just under 20%. The sample here was CD4+ or CD8+ T cells sorted from blood, taken in a trial of the OX40 agonist ivuxolimab. The receptor's source is an adult with an advanced solid tumor such as melanoma, head and neck, liver or kidney cancer. The V and J genes are TRBV28 and TRBJ1-5, with 9 bases that match TRBD1. CDR3: CASSSLTGGGEPQHF. In DNA form, the CDR3 reads TGTGCCAGCAGTTCCCTGACAGGGGGAGGGGAGCCCCAGCATTTT.